The 17 T cell receptor beta chains given below trace back to one sample, sequenced in a study of OX40 agonist ivuxolimab in advanced cancers. Using immunoSEQ multiplex PCR, the repertoire was profiled, and TCRdb retains in-frame clones only, with some absent. Found here are about 20,000 clones, about 86% of them singletons; the top ten hold about an eighth. The sample was CD4+ or CD8+ T cells sorted from blood, taken in a trial of the OX40 agonist ivuxolimab. The source of these receptors is an adult with an advanced solid tumor such as melanoma, head and neck, liver or kidney cancer.

The rearrangement links TRBV19 to TRBJ2-6; D ambiguous. The CDR3 consists of 15 residues. V lost 4 bases and J 0 bases, leaving 7 bases between the germline ends. Germline V gene data show CDR1 as LNHDA and CDR2 as SQIVND (reference sequence). In nucleotides, the CDR3 is TGTGCCAGTAGTACTCGGAGCTCTGGGGCCAACGTCCTGACTTTC. Protein product: CASSTRSSGANVLTF.

The chain couples TRBV6-1 to TRBJ2-7, with D unresolved. The CDR3 sequence is 16 residues long. Trimming removed 4 bases at V and 3 bases at J, with 19 bases between. CDR1 MNHNS and CDR2 SASEGT come from the germline V gene. The CDR3 loop reads CASSGAFGLLGYEQYF. The CDR3 nucleotides read TGTGCCAGCAGTGGAGCGTTTGGGCTCTTGGGCTACGAGCAGTACTTC.

The table lists this clone with a count of one. The chain carries TRBV6-4 and TRBJ1-2; 11 bases map to TRBD1. The CDR3 is 16 amino acids. Germline trimming cut 3 bases from V and 5 bases from J; bases unmatched to any gene: 8. CDR1 and CDR2 from the germline V gene are MRHNA and SNTAGT. Written as DNA, the CDR3 is TGTGCCAGCAGTGAAACCGGGACAGGGGGGCCTTATGGCTACACCTTC. Translated, it gives CASSETGTGGPYGYTF.

This clone counts as medium-sized. The V and J genes are TRBV5-4 and TRBJ2-7; no clear D gene. This CDR3 comprises 11 residues. Germline CDR1 SGHNT, CDR2 YYREEE (reference sequence). The ends were cut back, 2 bases at V and 5 bases at J, with 5 bases in the middle. DNA for the CDR3: TGTGCCAGCAGCTTAGTCAACGAGCAGTACTTC. Translating it yields CASSLVNEQYF.

In its sample, this clone ranks as medium-sized. V is TRBV9 and J is TRBJ2-2; D possibly corresponds to TRBD2 (5 bases). V was shortened by 0 bases and J by 2 bases, with 11 bases between the two germline ends. Germline values: CDR1 SGDLS, CDR2 YYNGEE. The CDR3 loop spans 16 amino acids. CDR3 bases: TGTGCCAGCAGCGTAGGCTCGGGATTTAACACCGGGGAGCTGTTTTTT. Its protein is CASSVGSGFNTGELFF.

This clone was counted between two and nine times. J is TRBJ2-3 and V is TRBV6-6; tentatively, D is TRBD1 or TRBD2 (5 bases each). The germline V and J ends were trimmed by 5 bases and 8 bases, with 11 bases remaining between them. Germline V gives CDR1 MNHNY, CDR2 SVGAGI (reference sequence). The CDR3 sequence is 12 residues long. CDR3 DNA: TGTGCCAGCAGTGAGGGGCGATTTACGCAGTATTTT. Its translation: CASSEGRFTQYF.

The chain carries TRBV7-9 and TRBJ2-2; 7 bases match TRBD1. The ends lost 5 bases at V and 5 bases at J; junction bases unmatched: 11. This CDR3 is built from 16 residues. Germline CDR1 SEHNR, CDR2 FQNEAQ (reference sequence). CDR3 sequence (DNA): TGTGCCAGCAGCCCCCGGACAGGTCGAAGAACCGGGGAGCTGTTTTTT. Its protein product is CASSPRTGRRTGELFF.

This chain joins TRBV5-5 and TRBJ2-5, with TRBD1 matching 7 bases. The DNA end favors TRBJ2-7, so the J call may be wrong. The CDR3 spans 15 residues. From germline, CDR1 is SGHKS and CDR2 YYEKEE (reference sequence). DNA of the CDR3: TGTGCCAGCAGCTTCGCAACAGGGGTTGGTGGCGAGCAGTACTTC. This encodes CASSFATGVGGEQYF.

The genes are TRBV4-1 and TRBJ1-1, with D unclear. CDR1 and CDR2 from the germline V gene are MGHRA and YSYEKL. The CDR3 has 16 residues. Trimming shortened V by 1 base and J by 1 base, and 13 bases separated the two germline ends. The chain's CDR3 is CASSQVWGAGNTEAFF. CDR3 bases: TGCGCCAGCAGCCAAGTGTGGGGTGCAGGGAACACTGAAGCTTTCTTT.

CDR3 sequence: CASSESWGAHEQYF. CDR3 nucleotide sequence: TGCGCCAGCAGTGAGTCCTGGGGGGCCCACGAGCAGTACTTC. The chain uses TRBV10-2 and TRBJ2-7; TRBD1 or TRBD2 may be the D gene (6 bases each). V dropped 0 bases and J dropped 5 bases, with 11 bases sitting between them. This CDR3 is 14 amino acids long. Germline CDR1 and CDR2: WSHSY and SAAADI.

This chain connects TRBV19 to TRBJ1-2; D is undetermined. This CDR3 has 16 amino acids. V was shortened by 5 bases and J by 4 bases, with 20 bases between the two germline ends. The germline gives CDR1 LNHDA, CDR2 SQIVND (reference sequence). The CDR3 coding sequence is TGTGCCAGTAGTTGCATATCAAATCGAAAGACCTATGGCTACACCTTC. Translated: CASSCISNRKTYGYTF.

The gene calls are TRBV29-1 and TRBJ2-6, with 10 bases that match TRBD2. Losses at the gene ends were 7 bases for V and 0 bases for J; bases not matched to a gene: 21. Germline lookup yields CDR1 SQVTM and CDR2 ANQGSEA. This CDR3 spans 21 amino acids. DNA for the CDR3: TGCAGCGCGACTGATGGACTAGCGGCTAACAAACCGGGCTCTGGGGCCAACGTCCTGACTTTC. Amino acids: CSATDGLAANKPGSGANVLTF.

The chain has TRBV4-2 and TRBJ2-7; 7 bases line up with TRBD1. Germline CDR1 reads LGHNA; CDR2 reads YNFKEQ. Trimming cost V 2 bases and J 6 bases; bases outside gene matches: 10. The CDR3 sequence is 15 residues long. The CDR3 bases are TGTGCCAGCAGCCAAAAAGAGAGACAGGGTGGCGAGCAGTACTTC. Translation: CASSQKERQGGEQYF.

This chain joins TRBV7-9 and TRBJ2-7, with 9 bases lining up with TRBD2. Germline loops: CDR1 SEHNR, CDR2 FQNEAQ (reference sequence). Germline trimming cut 6 bases from V and 5 bases from J; bases unmatched to any gene: 14. The length of the CDR3 is 16 residues. CDR3 coding DNA: TGTGCCAGCAGTCCGCCCCTTAGCGGGAGCCGGAACGAGCAGTACTTC. This sequence encodes CASSPPLSGSRNEQYF.

The rearrangement uses TRBV10-3 and TRBJ2-7; D might be TRBD2 (6 bases). Between the trimmed V and J ends, which lost 2 bases and 9 bases, there was a span of 14 bases. CDR1 is ENHRY and CDR2 is SYGVKD in the germline V gene. CDR3 length equals 13 residues. CDR3 sequence reads: CAISEPGVAPQYF. Written as DNA, the CDR3 is TGTGCCATCAGTGAGCCGGGGGTGGCACCGCAGTACTTC.

This rearrangement joins TRBV27 to TRBJ2-6; D may correspond to TRBD1 or TRBD2 (5 bases each). CDR1 and CDR2 from the germline V gene are MNHEY and SMNVEV (reference sequence). The CDR3 is 17 residues long. Trimming pared 2 bases from V and 0 bases from J, leaving 11 bases between. The CDR3 bases are TGTGCCAGCAGTTTAAGACTAACAGGCTCTGGGGCCAACGTCCTGACTTTC. This sequence encodes CASSLRLTGSGANVLTF.

This chain links TRBV7-9 with TRBJ2-3, with D tentatively TRBD2 (6 bases). V was trimmed by 7 bases and J by 3 bases, leaving 23 bases between them. The CDR3 totals 17 residues. Germline V lookup: CDR1 SEHNR, CDR2 FQNEAQ (reference sequence). DNA for the CDR3: TGTGCCAGCACCTTCCCCGAATCGGGAGAGGGTACAGATACGCAGTATTTT. It specifies CASTFPESGEGTDTQYF.